Below are 20 T cell receptor beta chains sequenced from a single sample in a study of Ad26.COV2.S vaccination and SARS-CoV-2 variants. The treatment: around 19 received Ad26.COV2.S at low or high dose, single or two shots; five or six received placebo; per-sample allocation not given. Sampling took place 63 days after the first vaccine or placebo injection. Some clones are missing from TCRdb's copy, which holds only in-frame ones; the method was immunoSEQ multiplex PCR. The table records about 260,000 clones, roughly 85% of them present only once. Sequenced here: peripheral blood, sampled in a trial of Ad26.COV2.S vaccine versus placebo. The receptors originated from a person aged 18 to 65 who received the Ad26.COV2.S COVID-19 vaccine or a placebo.

The chain combines TRBV5-4 with TRBJ2-1, with D perhaps matching TRBD2 (5 bases). The CDR3 is 14 residues long. Trimming cost V 0 bases and J 8 bases, with 12 bases left between them. Germline CDR1 and CDR2: SGHNT and YYREEE (reference sequence). CDR3 bases: TGTGCCAGCAGCTTGGAGGTTAGCGTCCATGAGCAGTTCTTC. This translates into CASSLEVSVHEQFF.

V usage is TRBV5-4 and J usage is TRBJ2-1; D call uncertain. The germline gives CDR1 SGHNT, CDR2 YYREEE (reference sequence). V gave up 0 bases and J gave up 0 bases, with 7 bases separating them. CDR3 length: 15 residues. The CDR3 loop is CASSLEVSSYNEQFF. CDR3 in DNA: TGTGCCAGCAGCTTGGAGGTCAGCTCCTACAATGAGCAGTTCTTC.

The V call is TRBV5-6, the J call TRBJ2-7, with TRBD1 matching over 7 bases. The CDR3 length is 15 residues. Per germline, CDR1 SGHDT and CDR2 YYEEEE. V trimming: 6 bases; J trimming: 4 bases; junction bases outside the gene matches: 13. The CDR3 nucleotides read TGTGCCAGCACCTTCAGCCCGACAGGGAGATACGAGCAGTACGTC. This translates into CASTFSPTGRYEQYV.

In DNA, the CDR3 is TGTGCCAGCACCCCTGGTTGGTATGAAAAACTGTTTTTT. Residues: CASTPGWYEKLFF. This rearrangement joins TRBV28 to TRBJ1-4, with no clear D. This CDR3 is 13 amino acids long. CDR1 and CDR2 (germline): MDHEN, SYDVKM. V dropped 7 bases and J dropped 6 bases, with 12 bases sitting between them.

V gene TRBV21-1 combines with J gene TRBJ1-5; TRBD1, the D gene given by the table, was not confirmed from the DNA. TRBV21-1 is a listed pseudogene. The CDR3 covers 17 residues. CDR3 amino acids: CASRQGAAAAGNQPQHF. CDR3 sequence (DNA): TGTGCTAGCAGACAGGGGGCCGCGGCTGCGGGCAATCAGCCCCAGCATTTT.

J is TRBJ1-2 and V is TRBV7-9, with 8 positions matching TRBD1. Germline CDR1 is SEHNR and CDR2 is FQNEAQ (reference sequence). This CDR3 is built from 14 residues. The ends lost 1 base at V and 7 bases at J; junction bases unmatched: 5. The CDR3 protein is CASSLGSQGAGYTF. In DNA, the CDR3 is TGTGCCAGCAGCTTAGGCTCGCAGGGGGCTGGCTACACCTTC.

J is TRBJ1-1 and V is TRBV6-5; weak D call: TRBD1 (5 bases). CDR1 and CDR2 from the germline V gene are MNHEY and SVGAGI. Trimming took 8 bases from V and 3 from J, leaving 16 bases between them. CDR3 length: 14 amino acids. For the CDR3, the DNA is TGTGCCAGCGGGGGAAGGTTCAGGGACACTGAAGCTTTCTTT. Translation gives CASGGRFRDTEAFF.

In this sample, this clone turned up a few times. V gene TRBV4-3 combines with J gene TRBJ1-6; D gene uncertain. There are 13 residues in the CDR3. The germline V gene has CDR1 LGHNA and CDR2 YSLEER. V gave up 3 bases and J gave up 10 bases, with 10 bases separating them. The CDR3 bases are TGCGCCAGCAGCCAGGCAGGAGGCTCACCCCTCCACTTT. The encoded protein is CASSQAGGSPLHF.

The V and J genes are TRBV11-2 and TRBJ1-2; tentative D call: TRBD1 (5 bases). Per the germline V gene, CDR1 is SGHAT and CDR2 is FQNNGV. The CDR3 length is 14 residues. Trimming removed 5 bases from V and 13 bases from J, with 23 bases in between. CDR3: CASSDGTRRYGCTF. Written as DNA, the CDR3 is TGTGCCAGCAGCGACGGGACTCGCCGGTATGGTTGCACCTTC.

The V gene is TRBV27, the J gene TRBJ2-5; 9 bases are shared with TRBD2. The junction had 6 bases not matched to a gene; V was cut back by 6 bases and J by 1 base. The germline V gene has CDR1 MNHEY and CDR2 SMNVEV (reference sequence). The CDR3 extends over 15 amino acids. The CDR3 protein is CASRPGLAPQETQYF. The CDR3 DNA is TGTGCCAGCAGACCGGGACTAGCTCCCCAAGAGACCCAGTACTTC.

V is TRBV4-1 and J is TRBJ2-1; D assignment may be TRBD1 or TRBD2 (5 bases each). CDR1 MGHRA and CDR2 YSYEKL come from the germline V gene. V was shortened by 8 bases and J by 2 bases, with 19 bases between the two germline ends. The CDR3 is made up of 16 amino acids. For the CDR3, the DNA is TGCGCCAGCTCCACCCCAGGGAGAGGGGCCTACAATGAGCAGTTCTTC. This translates into CASSTPGRGAYNEQFF.

The chain combines TRBV5-1 with TRBJ1-5, with D unclear. The germline V gene encodes CDR1 SGHRS and CDR2 YFSETQ. The V end was cut by 4 bases, the J end by 0 bases, with 20 bases between. This CDR3 has 18 residues. CDR3 amino acids: CASSGPRQDLDSNQPQHF. Written as DNA, the CDR3 is TGCGCCAGCAGCGGCCCCAGGCAAGACCTCGATAGCAATCAGCCCCAGCATTTT.

The CDR3 reads CASTQSTNEKLFF. DNA for the CDR3: TGTGCCAGCACCCAGAGCACTAATGAAAAACTGTTTTTT. The V and J genes are TRBV12-3 or TRBV12-4 and TRBJ1-4; D is unclear. CDR3 length: 13 amino acids. V shed 7 bases and J shed 2 bases, with 8 bases lying between them.

The genes are TRBV7-3 and TRBJ1-3; D is ambiguous. The CDR3 has 15 amino acids. Trimming cost V 4 bases and J 0 bases, with 10 bases left between them. CDR1 and CDR2 (germline): SGHTA, FQGTGA. Written as DNA, the CDR3 is TGTGCCAGCAGCTATGGACCAACCTCTGGAAACACCATATATTTT. This codes for CASSYGPTSGNTIYF.

The chain carries TRBV25-1 and TRBJ2-2, with D tentatively TRBD1 or TRBD2 (6 bases each). V gave up 1 base and J gave up 5 bases, with 11 bases separating them. This CDR3 spans 15 amino acids. The germline CDR1 and CDR2 sequences are MGHDK and SYGVNS. As DNA, the CDR3 is TGTGCCAGCAGTGAATGGGGGGCGCTTACCGGGGAGCTGTTTTTT. Its protein is CASSEWGALTGELFF.

A single count supports this clone. The gene calls are TRBV12-1 and TRBJ2-7. TRBV12-1 is assigned pseudogene status. The CDR3 is 16 residues long. The CDR3 DNA is TGTGCCAGCAGCTCCAACCCCGAAAGCAGCACCTACGAGCAGTACGTC. Residues: CASSSNPESSTYEQYV.

V and J are TRBV3-1 (or the pseudogene TRBV3-2) and TRBJ1-1; TRBD1 aligns across 8 bases. This CDR3 comprises 15 residues. Germline lookup yields CDR1 LGHDT and CDR2 YNNKEL (reference sequence). V shed 4 bases and J 1 base; nucleotides not matched to a gene: 5. The CDR3: CASSPRQGTNTEAFF. In DNA form, the CDR3 reads TGTGCCAGCAGCCCCCGACAGGGGACGAACACTGAAGCTTTCTTT.

The rearrangement uses TRBV4-3 and TRBJ2-1, with TRBD2 matching over 9 bases. This CDR3 is built from 20 residues. Germline V gene sequence: CDR1 LGHNA, CDR2 YSLEER. V lost 5 bases and J lost 5; bases outside the gene matches: 22. This CDR3 is CASSAVSGLAGRELNNEQFF. The CDR3 nucleotides are TGCGCCAGCAGCGCAGTCAGTGGGCTAGCGGGAAGAGAACTAAACAATGAGCAGTTCTTC.

The genes are TRBV7-2 and TRBJ1-1; 8 bases line up with TRBD1. V trimming: 4 bases; J trimming: 8 bases; junction bases outside the gene matches: 12. The V gene's germline CDR1 is SGHTA and CDR2 FQGNSA. This CDR3 contains 15 residues. CDR3 residues: CASSSSQGGLGEAFF. CDR3 nucleotides: TGTGCCAGCAGCTCCTCACAGGGGGGGTTGGGAGAAGCTTTCTTT.

The chain is built from TRBV4-3 and TRBJ2-5; TRBD1 agrees at 8 bases. The CDR3 sequence is 14 residues long. Germline-derived CDR1 and CDR2 are LGHNA and YSLEER. Trimming removed 1 base from V and 5 bases from J; junction bases left unmatched: 3. The DNA of the CDR3 is TGCGCCAGCAGCCAAGGACAGGGGACGGAGACCCAGTACTTC. Translating gives CASSQGQGTETQYF.